The entry below gives a single T cell receptor beta chain sequence along with its context. This CDR3 contains 17 residues. Germline V gives CDR1 MNHNS, CDR2 SASEGT. Trimming cost V 2 bases and J 0 bases; bases outside gene matches: 9. The data originate from a study of shared clonotypes between healthy human individuals. Libraries were prepared by immunoSEQ multiplex PCR; TCRdb keeps only in-frame clonotypes and omits some of them. The data contain fewer than 1.8 million clones, 98% to 99% of them singletons. This receptor was taken from a man in his thirties or forties in good health. Sequencing used naive CD4+ T cells sorted from blood. Subset reported: CD45RA+ positively selected. The chain is built from TRBV6-1 and TRBJ1-1; 7 nucleotides match TRBD1. This chain's CDR3 is CASSEWAHTGVNTEAFF. CDR3 DNA sequence: TGTGCCAGCAGTGAATGGGCCCATACAGGGGTGAACACTGAAGCTTTCTTT.